A single sample gave rise to the 14 T cell receptor beta chains below, sequenced in a study of shared clonotypes between healthy human individuals. The assay was immunoSEQ multiplex PCR, and TCRdb's table has in-frame clones only and misses some. The sample holds hundreds of thousands of clones; about 74% are singletons and the top ten take 1.5% to 2%. What was sequenced was memory CD4+ T cells sorted from blood. The subset is: CD45RA-negative fraction. These receptors all come from a woman aged 25-40 years in good health.

CDR3 region: CASSHPGTSGKAKNIQYF. Written as DNA, the CDR3 is TGCGCCAGCAGCCATCCCGGGACTAGCGGGAAGGCCAAAAACATTCAGTACTTC. The J gene is TRBJ2-4, the V gene TRBV4-1; 13 bases map to TRBD2. J was trimmed by 1 base and V by 3 bases; bases with no gene match: 6. The CDR3 is made up of 18 amino acids. Germline V lookup: CDR1 MGHRA, CDR2 YSYEKL.

V usage is TRBV25-1 and J usage is TRBJ2-5; either TRBD1 or TRBD2 may supply D (5 bases each). Germline CDR1 and CDR2: MGHDK and SYGVNS. The CDR3 spans 14 residues. V lost 2 bases, J lost 1 base, and 8 bases lay in between. The CDR3 protein is CASSERGRQETQYF. The CDR3 DNA is TGTGCCAGCAGTGAACGGGGACGCCAAGAGACCCAGTACTTC.

The rearrangement joins TRBV19 to TRBJ1-1; the D is unclear. The length of the CDR3 is 13 residues. V was clipped by 2 bases and J by 8 bases, with 12 bases between them. Per the germline V gene, CDR1 is LNHDA and CDR2 is SQIVND (reference sequence). Here the CDR3 DNA reads TGTGCCAGTAGTATAATGGCAGCGGCAGAAGCTTTCTTT. It encodes CASSIMAAAEAFF.

A few counts support this clone. V gene TRBV7-3 combines with J gene TRBJ1-1; possibly TRBD1 for D (5 bases). V gave up 1 base and J gave up 5 bases, with 8 bases separating them. Germline CDR1 SGHTA, CDR2 FQGTGA. The CDR3 has 13 residues. The CDR3 protein is CASSLNGGTEAFF. The CDR3 region has the DNA TGTGCCAGCAGCTTAAATGGGGGGACTGAAGCTTTCTTT.

This clone was seen just once. The rearrangement joins TRBV5-1 to TRBJ2-1; 7 bases map to TRBD1. Losses at the gene ends were 2 bases for V and 8 bases for J; bases not matched to a gene: 10. CDR3 size: 15 residues. Per germline, CDR1 SGHRS and CDR2 YFSETQ. CDR3 in DNA: TGCGCCAGCAGCTTAGCGGCAGGGGGTGGGGATGAGCAGTTCTTC. This encodes CASSLAAGGGDEQFF.

This sequence joins TRBV27 and TRBJ2-3, with no clear D. This CDR3 has 13 amino acids. The V end was cut by 3 bases, the J end by 2 bases, with 6 bases between. The germline CDR1 and CDR2 sequences are MNHEY and SMNVEV (reference sequence). CDR3 DNA: TGTGCCAGCAGTTTTAACCCCACAGATACGCAGTATTTT. Protein: CASSFNPTDTQYF.

This clone was detected a few times. The chain carries TRBV27 and TRBJ2-4; 7 bases are a match to TRBD1. J gave up 7 bases and V 4 bases, and 7 bases lay outside the gene matches. The germline V gene has CDR1 MNHEY and CDR2 SMNVEV (reference sequence). The length of the CDR3 is 14 residues. CDR3 loop: CASSYRGKGNIQYF. CDR3 DNA: TGTGCCAGCAGTTACAGGGGCAAGGGGAACATTCAGTACTTC.

J is TRBJ2-5 and V is TRBV6-6; D unresolved. V was clipped by 2 bases and J by 2 bases, with 6 bases between them. The CDR3 totals 13 residues. Germline V gene lookup returns CDR1 MNHNY and CDR2 SVGAGI (reference sequence). The CDR3 DNA reads as TGTGCCAGCAGTTACGGCAATCAAGAGACCCAGTACTTC. Translation: CASSYGNQETQYF.

The DNA of the CDR3 is TGCAGCGTTGAAGGACAGGGGGCTGGAAACACCATATATTTT. Its translation is CSVEGQGAGNTIYF. J is TRBJ1-3 and V is TRBV29-1; the match to TRBD1 covers 9 bases. Germline V gene data show CDR1 as SQVTM and CDR2 as ANQGSEA. J gave up 2 bases and V 1 base, and 0 bases lay outside the gene matches. This CDR3 region has 14 residues.

This clone was counted a single time. The chain combines TRBV5-1 with TRBJ2-3; 10 nucleotides align to TRBD1. CDR3 length: 15 amino acids. V was clipped by 0 bases and J by 10 bases; unmatched bases: 8. CDR1 SGHRS and CDR2 YFSETQ come from the germline V gene. As DNA, the CDR3 is TGCGCCAGCAGCTTGGCCGGGACAGGGGAATCTCCGCAGTATTTT. Its protein is CASSLAGTGESPQYF.

The V gene is TRBV30, the J gene TRBJ1-5; the match to TRBD1 covers 9 bases. The CDR3 length is 18 residues. In germline, CDR1 is GTSNPN, CDR2 SVGIG (reference sequence). Losses at the gene ends were 0 bases for V and 0 bases for J; bases not matched to a gene: 9. The CDR3 protein is CAWSVRDRVVDSNQPQHF. As DNA, the CDR3 is TGTGCCTGGAGTGTCCGGGACAGGGTTGTCGATAGCAATCAGCCCCAGCATTTT. Using reference TRBV30 and TRBJ1-5 for the parts outside the CDR3, the full variable domain is SQTIHQWPATLVQPVGSPLSLECTVEGTSNPNLYWYRQAAGRGLQLLFYSVGIGQISSEVPQNLSASRPQDRQFILSSKKLLLSDSGFYLCAWSVRDRVVDSNQPQHFGDGTRLSIL.

The chain combines TRBV30 with TRBJ2-7; 10 bases match TRBD1. With 5 bases clipped from V and 4 bases from J, the junction kept 5 bases outside the gene matches. Germline V gene data show CDR1 as GTSNPN and CDR2 as SVGIG (reference sequence). The CDR3 contains 13 residues. This chain's CDR3 is CAWGTGVEYEQYF. The CDR3 DNA sequence: TGTGCCTGGGGGACAGGGGTTGAGTACGAGCAGTACTTC.

The rearrangement uses TRBV5-1 and TRBJ2-7, with TRBD2 identical over 11 bases. Unmatched junction bases numbered 1, after V lost 0 bases and J lost 5 bases. Germline V gene data show CDR1 as SGHRS and CDR2 as YFSETQ. CDR3 length equals 14 residues. This CDR3 is CASSLVAGGNEQYF. CDR3 coding DNA: TGCGCCAGCAGCTTGGTAGCGGGAGGGAACGAGCAGTACTTC.

The CDR3, as DNA: TGCGCCAGCAGCCCGCTACAGAGCACTGAAGCTTTCTTT. It yields the protein CASSPLQSTEAFF. The chain recombines TRBV5-1 with TRBJ1-1; D is uncertain. The CDR3 runs 13 residues. The V end was cut by 4 bases, the J end by 4 bases, with 11 bases between. Germline lookup yields CDR1 SGHRS and CDR2 YFSETQ.